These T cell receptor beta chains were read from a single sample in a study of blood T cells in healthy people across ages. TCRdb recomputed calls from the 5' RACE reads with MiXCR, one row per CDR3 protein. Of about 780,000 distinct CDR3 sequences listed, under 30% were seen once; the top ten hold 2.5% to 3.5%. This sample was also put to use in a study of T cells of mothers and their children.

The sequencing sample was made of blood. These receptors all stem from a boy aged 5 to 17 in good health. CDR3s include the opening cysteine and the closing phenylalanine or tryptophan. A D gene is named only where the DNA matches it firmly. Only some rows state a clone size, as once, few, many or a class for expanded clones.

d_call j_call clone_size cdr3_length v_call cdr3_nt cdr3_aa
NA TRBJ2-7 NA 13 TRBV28 TGTGCCAGCACATTGGCCCTGACCTACGAGCAGTACTTC CASTLALTYEQYF
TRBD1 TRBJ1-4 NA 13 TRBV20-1 TGCAGTGTTATGGACAGGGGTGGCGAAAAACTGTTTTTT CSVMDRGGEKLFF
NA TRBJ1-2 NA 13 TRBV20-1 TGCAGTGCTAGAGATAGGGCCCACTATGGCTACACCTTC CSARDRAHYGYTF
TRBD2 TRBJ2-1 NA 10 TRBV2 TGTGCCATTACGGGGGGGAAGCAGTTCTTC CAITGGKQFF
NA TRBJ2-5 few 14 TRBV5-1 TGCGCCAGCAGCCTCCGAAGACCGGAGGAGACCCAGTACTTC CASSLRRPEETQYF
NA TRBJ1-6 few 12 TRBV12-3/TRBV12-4 TGTGCCAGCAGGAATCATAATTCACCCCTCCACTTT CASRNHNSPLHF
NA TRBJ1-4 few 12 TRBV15 TGTGCCACCAGCGTACGAGGGGTGGCACTGTTTTTT CATSVRGVALFF
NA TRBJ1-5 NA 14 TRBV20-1 TGCAGTGCGAGAAGCGGGACCCAGAATCAGCCCCAGCATTTT CSARSGTQNQPQHF
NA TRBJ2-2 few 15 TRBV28 TGTGCCAGCAGTCTTGTTGGCAGGGCATCCGGGGAGCTGTTTTTT CASSLVGRASGELFF
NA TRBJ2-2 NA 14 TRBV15 TGTGCCACAGTGACTGATAGGAACACCGGGGAGCTGTTTTTT CATVTDRNTGELFF
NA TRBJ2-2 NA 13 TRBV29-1 TGCAGTTCCAGGGAGGCGAACACCGGGGAGCTGTTTTTT CSSREANTGELFF
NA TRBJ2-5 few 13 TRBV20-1 TGCAGTGCTGGCAAACAAGATTACGAGACCCAGTACTTC CSAGKQDYETQYF
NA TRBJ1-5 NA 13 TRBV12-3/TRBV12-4 TGTGCCAGCAGTTTGGGGGTCGGGGAGCCCCAGCATTTT CASSLGVGEPQHF
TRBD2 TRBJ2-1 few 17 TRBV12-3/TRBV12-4 TGTGCCAGTTTATCTCTCGGCGGGGGGAGCTCCTACAATGAGCAGTTCTTC CASLSLGGGSSYNEQFF
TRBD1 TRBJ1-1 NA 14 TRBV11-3 TGTGCCAGCAGCTCAATGGACAGGGACACTGAAGCTTTCTTT CASSSMDRDTEAFF
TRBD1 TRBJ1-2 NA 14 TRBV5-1 TGCGCCAGCAGCTTGGACAGGGGGCAAAATGGCTACACCTTC CASSLDRGQNGYTF
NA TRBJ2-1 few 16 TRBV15 TGTGCCACCAGCAGACCGTGGACAAACTCCTACAATGAGCAGTTCTTC CATSRPWTNSYNEQFF
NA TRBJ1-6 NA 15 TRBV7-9 TGTGCCAGCAGCCCCTATGAACGGTTGAATTCACCCCTCCACTTT CASSPYERLNSPLHF
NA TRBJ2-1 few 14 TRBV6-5 TGTGCCAGCATTTCAGGGCCCCCTAACAATGAGCAGTTCTTC CASISGPPNNEQFF